This T cell receptor (delta chain) is from a study of gamma-delta T cells after stem cell transplantation. TCRdb re-called the RT-PCR reads through CATT. In the table there are approximately 1,300 delta-chain clones, around 7% of which are singletons. Looked up from germline, CDR1 is GEAIGNYY and CDR2 is EKD. Germline trimming cut 3 bases from V and 0 bases from J; bases unmatched to any gene: 9. The CDR3 consists of 19 residues. By share, this clone ranks as medium-sized. The chain joins TRDV2 to TRDJ3, with TRDD3 identical over 8 bases. The sample consisted of gamma-delta T cells. This TCR came from a human donor. It is not recorded whose cells these are; they may come from a transplant donor. This CDR3 reads CACDGAGGPSSWDTRQMFF. In nucleotides, the CDR3 is TGTGCCTGTGACGGGGCTGGGGGACCTAGCTCCTGGGACACCCGACAGATGTTTTTC.